This T cell receptor (beta chain) was found in a study of T cell changes during pregnancy in multiple sclerosis. The germline V gene encodes CDR1 ENHRY and CDR2 SYGVKD. The CDR3 sequence is 16 residues long. The junction had 7 bases not matched to a gene; V was cut back by 4 bases and J by 6 bases. The repertoire was sequenced with immunoSEQ multiplex PCR; TCRdb's copy has only in-frame clones and lacks some. The data show about 80,000 clones, about 91% seen once. Sequencing was performed on peripheral blood, taken before pregnancy. This clonotype was obtained from a female donor with multiple sclerosis, enrolled in a pregnancy study. This chain uses TRBV10-3 with TRBJ2-2; TRBD1 matches at 11 bases. As DNA, the CDR3 is TGTGCCATCAGTGGCCCCGGACAGGGGGCACCCGGGGAGCTGTTTTTT. This encodes CAISGPGQGAPGELFF.